These T cell receptor beta chains were read from a single sample in a study of T cell repertoires in cytomegalovirus infection. TCRdb fed the reads into MiXCR, producing one record per CDR3 protein. Of fewer than 550,000 distinct CDR3 sequences detected, more than 25% appear once; the ten largest clones hold less than 15%. Sequencing was carried out using PBMCs. The receptors were gathered from a human donor in good health (CMV status not recorded). Some clones in this sample may be carry-over from other donors' samples. Each CDR3 is given with its conserved first and last residue. The D gene is left open where the match is weak. The size entry is marked missing in some rows and otherwise reads once, few, many or a size class.

D gene: NA; J gene: TRBJ2-4; V gene: TRBV20-1; clone size: NA; CDR3 protein: CSARLGGTKNIQYF; CDR3 DNA: TGCAGTGCTAGATTGGGCGGGACCAAAAACATTCAGTACTTC
D gene: TRBD2; J gene: TRBJ2-7; V gene: TRBV7-2; clone size: many; CDR3 protein: CASSLGAGDEQYF; CDR3 DNA: TGTGCCAGCAGCTTAGGGGCGGGAGACGAGCAGTACTTC
D gene: NA; J gene: TRBJ1-2; V gene: TRBV28; clone size: NA; CDR3 protein: CASTDSAYGYTF; CDR3 DNA: TGTGCCAGCACAGACAGTGCCTATGGCTACACCTTC
D gene: NA; J gene: TRBJ1-5; V gene: TRBV6-2/TRBV6-3; clone size: NA; CDR3 protein: CASSDRERGSNQPQHF; CDR3 DNA: TGTGCCAGCAGCGACCGAGAAAGGGGGAGCAATCAGCCCCAGCATTTT
D gene: TRBD1; J gene: TRBJ2-1; V gene: TRBV7-2; clone size: few; CDR3 protein: CASSLNRDRYNEQFF; CDR3 DNA: TGTGCCAGCAGTTTAAACCGGGACAGGTACAATGAGCAGTTCTTC
D gene: TRBD1; J gene: TRBJ1-2; V gene: TRBV12-3/TRBV12-4; clone size: few; CDR3 protein: CASSPSDRALGYTF; CDR3 DNA: TGTGCCAGCAGCCCTAGCGACAGGGCGTTGGGCTACACCTTC
D gene: TRBD1; J gene: TRBJ1-1; V gene: TRBV7-6; clone size: few; CDR3 protein: CASSLAQGEEKAFF; CDR3 DNA: TGTGCCAGCAGCTTAGCTCAGGGGGAGGAGAAAGCTTTCTTT
D gene: TRBD1; J gene: TRBJ1-2; V gene: TRBV6-5; clone size: NA; CDR3 protein: CASSYWGDRGAFETGYTF; CDR3 DNA: TGTGCCAGCAGTTACTGGGGGGACAGGGGCGCCTTTGAGACTGGCTACACCTTC
D gene: NA; J gene: TRBJ2-5; V gene: TRBV7-2; clone size: many; CDR3 protein: CASSFNRQTQETQYF; CDR3 DNA: TGTGCCAGCAGCTTCAACAGACAAACACAAGAGACCCAGTACTTC
D gene: NA; J gene: TRBJ2-4; V gene: TRBV29-1; clone size: NA; CDR3 protein: CSVLGSAKNIQYF; CDR3 DNA: TGCAGCGTCCTAGGTAGTGCCAAAAACATTCAGTACTTC
D gene: TRBD1; J gene: TRBJ1-2; V gene: TRBV11-2; clone size: few; CDR3 protein: CASSKGAGTVNYGYTF; CDR3 DNA: TGTGCCAGCAGCAAAGGAGCCGGGACAGTCAACTATGGCTACACCTTC
D gene: TRBD1; J gene: TRBJ2-2; V gene: TRBV7-6; clone size: many; CDR3 protein: CASSLEGGIKTGELFF; CDR3 DNA: TGTGCCAGCAGCTTAGAAGGGGGCATAAAAACCGGGGAGCTGTTTTTT
D gene: NA; J gene: TRBJ2-3; V gene: TRBV7-2; clone size: many; CDR3 protein: CASSPSGVKTDTQYF; CDR3 DNA: TGTGCCAGCAGTCCTTCGGGAGTGAAAACAGATACGCAGTATTTT
D gene: NA; J gene: TRBJ1-4; V gene: TRBV12-3/TRBV12-4; clone size: many; CDR3 protein: CASSFSEKLFF; CDR3 DNA: TGTGCCAGCAGCTTCTCTGAAAAACTGTTTTTT